This T cell receptor (beta chain) derives from a study of PD-1 blockade in classical Hodgkin lymphoma. About the research overall: Intravenous delivery of nivolumab at 3 mg/kg to patients occurred every 2 weeks.

Notes on the study in general: Complete responders matched newly diagnosed patients in baseline diversity.

Time point: cycle 4 day 1 (C4D1), after more than five weeks of nivolumab. After autologous stem cell transplantation all patients relapsed, and prior brentuximab vedotin exposure differed between cohorts. Sequencing used immunoSEQ multiplex PCR; TCRdb keeps in-frame clones, though not all of them. The table has just under 65,000 clones, 75% to 95% seen once. The CDR3 extends over 16 amino acids. Unmatched junction bases numbered 13, after V lost 4 bases and J lost 4 bases. Looked up from germline, CDR1 is SGHRS and CDR2 is YFSETQ. Details on this clone: Its matching antigen is unknown.

This clonotype was obtained from a human donor with classical Hodgkin lymphoma. V is TRBV5-1 and J is TRBJ2-5; 7 bases are shared with TRBD1. The starting material was peripheral blood mononuclear cells (PBMCs), obtained before the fourth cycle of nivolumab. The CDR3 DNA reads as TGCGCCAGCAGCATGGAGGACAGGCAGAGGACAGAGACCCAGTACTTC. Protein sequence: CASSMEDRQRTETQYF.